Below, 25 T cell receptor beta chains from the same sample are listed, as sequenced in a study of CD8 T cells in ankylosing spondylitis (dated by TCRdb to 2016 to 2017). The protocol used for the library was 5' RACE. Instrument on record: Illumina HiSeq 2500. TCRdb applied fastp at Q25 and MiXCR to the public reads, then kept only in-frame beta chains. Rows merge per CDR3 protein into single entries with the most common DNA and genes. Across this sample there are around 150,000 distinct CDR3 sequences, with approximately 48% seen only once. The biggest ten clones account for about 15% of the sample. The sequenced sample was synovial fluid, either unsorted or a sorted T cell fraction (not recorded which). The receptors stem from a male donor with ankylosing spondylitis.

The CDR3, as DNA: TGTGCCAGCAGTCTCAATGACCAGAACAATGAGCAGTTCTTC. Its translation is CASSLNDQNNEQFF. V is TRBV27 and J is TRBJ2-1, with D hard to call. Germline CDR1 is MNHEY and CDR2 is SMNVEV (reference sequence). Trimming stripped 5 bases from V and 5 bases from J, with 13 bases between. The CDR3 extends over 14 amino acids.

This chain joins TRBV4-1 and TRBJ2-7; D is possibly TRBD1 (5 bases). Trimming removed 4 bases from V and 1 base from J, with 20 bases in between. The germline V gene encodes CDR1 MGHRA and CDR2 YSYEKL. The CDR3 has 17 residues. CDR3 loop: CASSPRAETRSSYEQYF. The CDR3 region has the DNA TGCGCCAGCAGCCCCAGGGCCGAGACACGGTCTTCCTACGAGCAGTACTTC.

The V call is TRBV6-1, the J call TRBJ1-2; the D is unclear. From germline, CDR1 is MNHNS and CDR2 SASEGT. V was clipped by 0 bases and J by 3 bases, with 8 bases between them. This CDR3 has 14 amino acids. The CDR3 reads CASSEAWQYYGYTF. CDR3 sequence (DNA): TGTGCCAGCAGTGAAGCGTGGCAGTACTATGGCTACACCTTC.

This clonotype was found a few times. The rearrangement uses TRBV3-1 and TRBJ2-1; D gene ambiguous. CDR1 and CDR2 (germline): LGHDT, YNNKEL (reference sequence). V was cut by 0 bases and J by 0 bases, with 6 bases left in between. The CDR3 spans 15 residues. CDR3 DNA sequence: TGTGCCAGCAGCCAAGATTTAAGCTCCTACAATGAGCAGTTCTTC. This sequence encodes CASSQDLSSYNEQFF.

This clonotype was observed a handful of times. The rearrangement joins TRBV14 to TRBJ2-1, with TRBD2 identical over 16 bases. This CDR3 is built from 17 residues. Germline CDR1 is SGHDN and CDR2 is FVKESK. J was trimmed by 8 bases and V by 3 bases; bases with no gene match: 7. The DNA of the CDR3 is TGTGCCAGCAGCCAGTTTGGGACTAGCGGGAGGGGTGATGAGCAGTTCTTC. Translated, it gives CASSQFGTSGRGDEQFF. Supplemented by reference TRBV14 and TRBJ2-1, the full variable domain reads EAGVTQFPSHSVIEKGQTVTLRCDPISGHDNLYWYRRVMGKEIKFLLHFVKESKQDESGMPNNRFLAERTGGTYSTLKVQPAELEDSGVYFCASSQFGTSGRGDEQFFGPGTRLTVL.

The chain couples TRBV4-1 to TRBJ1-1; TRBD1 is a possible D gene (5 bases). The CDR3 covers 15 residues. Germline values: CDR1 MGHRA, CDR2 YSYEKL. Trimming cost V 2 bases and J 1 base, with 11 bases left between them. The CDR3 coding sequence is TGCGCCAGCAGCCAACCGACAGTGAGGAACACTGAAGCTTTCTTT. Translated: CASSQPTVRNTEAFF.

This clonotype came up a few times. The CDR3 reads CASSPELAGGVAETQYF. Here the CDR3 DNA reads TGTGCCAGCAGCCCCGAACTAGCGGGAGGTGTGGCGGAGACCCAGTACTTC. The chain employs TRBV7-2 and TRBJ2-5; 12 nucleotides match TRBD2. The CDR3 has 17 amino acids. Trimming removed 5 bases from V and 5 bases from J; junction bases left unmatched: 12. The germline CDR1 and CDR2 sequences are SGHTA and FQGNSA.

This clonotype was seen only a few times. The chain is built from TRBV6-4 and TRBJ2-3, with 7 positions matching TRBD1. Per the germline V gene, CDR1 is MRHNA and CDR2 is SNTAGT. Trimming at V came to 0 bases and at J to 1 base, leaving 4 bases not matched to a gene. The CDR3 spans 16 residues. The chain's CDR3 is CASSDSPGGGTDTQYF. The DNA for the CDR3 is TGTGCCAGCAGTGACTCACCAGGGGGAGGCACAGATACGCAGTATTTT.

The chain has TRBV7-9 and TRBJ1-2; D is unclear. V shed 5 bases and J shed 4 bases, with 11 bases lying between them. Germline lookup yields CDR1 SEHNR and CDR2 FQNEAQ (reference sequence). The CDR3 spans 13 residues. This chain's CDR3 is CASSPRDLYGYTF. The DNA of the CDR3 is TGTGCCAGCAGCCCGAGGGATCTCTATGGCTACACCTTC.

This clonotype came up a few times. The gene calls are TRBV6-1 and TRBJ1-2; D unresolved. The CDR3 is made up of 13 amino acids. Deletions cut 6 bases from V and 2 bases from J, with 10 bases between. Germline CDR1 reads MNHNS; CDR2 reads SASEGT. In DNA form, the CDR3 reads TGTGCCAGCAGACCAAGAGAGAACTATGGCTACACCTTC. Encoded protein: CASRPRENYGYTF.

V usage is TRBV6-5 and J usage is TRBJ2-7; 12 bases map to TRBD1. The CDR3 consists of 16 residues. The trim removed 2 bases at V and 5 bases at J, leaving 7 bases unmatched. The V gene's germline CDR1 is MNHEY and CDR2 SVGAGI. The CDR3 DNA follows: TGTGCCAGCAGTTACACACCGGGACAGGGGGCCGACGAGCAGTACTTC. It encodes CASSYTPGQGADEQYF.

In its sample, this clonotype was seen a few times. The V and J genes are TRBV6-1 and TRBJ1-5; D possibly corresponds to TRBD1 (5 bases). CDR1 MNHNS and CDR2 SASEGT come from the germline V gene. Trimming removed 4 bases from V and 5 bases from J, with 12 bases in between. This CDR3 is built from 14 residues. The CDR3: CASSAGTDHQPQHF. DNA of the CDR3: TGTGCCAGCAGTGCAGGGACCGACCATCAGCCCCAGCATTTT.

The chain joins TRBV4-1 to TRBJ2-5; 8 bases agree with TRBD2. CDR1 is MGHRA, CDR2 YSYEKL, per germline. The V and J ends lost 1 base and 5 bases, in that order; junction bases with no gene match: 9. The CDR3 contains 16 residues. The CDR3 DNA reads TGCGCCAGCAGCCAAGCGGGAGGGCCTATGGGGGAGACCCAGTACTTC. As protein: CASSQAGGPMGETQYF.

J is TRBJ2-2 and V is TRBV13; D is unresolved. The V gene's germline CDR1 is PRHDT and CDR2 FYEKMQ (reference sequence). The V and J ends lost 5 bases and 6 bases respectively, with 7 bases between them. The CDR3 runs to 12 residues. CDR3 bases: TGTGCCAGCAGCCCCCGGGCCGGGGAGCTGTTTTTT. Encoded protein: CASSPRAGELFF.

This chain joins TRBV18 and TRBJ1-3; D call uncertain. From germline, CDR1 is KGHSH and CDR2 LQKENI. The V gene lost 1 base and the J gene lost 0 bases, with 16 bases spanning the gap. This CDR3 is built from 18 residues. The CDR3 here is CASSPLVWSAFSGNTIYF. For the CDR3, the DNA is TGTGCCAGCTCACCACTAGTATGGTCGGCCTTCTCTGGAAACACCATATATTTT.

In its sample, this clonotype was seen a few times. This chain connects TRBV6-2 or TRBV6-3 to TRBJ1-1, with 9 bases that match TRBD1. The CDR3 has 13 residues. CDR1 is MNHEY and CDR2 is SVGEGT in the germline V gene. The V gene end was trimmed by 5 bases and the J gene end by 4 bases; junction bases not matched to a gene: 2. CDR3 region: CASSRGQGTEAFF. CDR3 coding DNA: TGTGCCAGCAGTAGGGGACAGGGCACTGAAGCTTTCTTT.

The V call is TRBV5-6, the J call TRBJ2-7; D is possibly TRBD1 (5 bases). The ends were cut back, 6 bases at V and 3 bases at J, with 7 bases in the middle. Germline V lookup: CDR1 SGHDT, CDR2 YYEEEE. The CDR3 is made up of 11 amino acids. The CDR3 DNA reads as TGTGCCAGCACTGACAGCTACGAGCAGTACTTC. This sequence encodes CASTDSYEQYF.

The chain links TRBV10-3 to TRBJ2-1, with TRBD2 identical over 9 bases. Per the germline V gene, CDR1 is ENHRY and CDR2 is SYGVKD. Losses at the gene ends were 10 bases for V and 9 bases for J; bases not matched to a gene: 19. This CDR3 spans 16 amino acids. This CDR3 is CATGGDPGLATTEQFF. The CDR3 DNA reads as TGTGCCACTGGAGGCGATCCGGGACTAGCAACTACTGAGCAGTTCTTC.

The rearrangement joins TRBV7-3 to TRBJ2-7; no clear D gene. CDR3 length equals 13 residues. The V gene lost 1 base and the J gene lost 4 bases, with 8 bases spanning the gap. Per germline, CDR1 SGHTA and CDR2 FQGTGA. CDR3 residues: CASSLNDGYEQYF. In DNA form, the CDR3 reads TGTGCCAGCAGCTTAAACGACGGTTACGAGCAGTACTTC.

The DNA for the CDR3 is TGTGCCAGCAGCTGGTCCCCTAATAGCGGGAGTATTTACGAGCAGTACTTC. Translating gives CASSWSPNSGSIYEQYF. The V and J genes are TRBV9 and TRBJ2-7; TRBD2 agrees at 9 bases. This CDR3 has 17 residues. V shed 4 bases, J shed 4 bases, and the junction held 15 bases outside the gene matches. Germline-derived CDR1 and CDR2 are SGDLS and YYNGEE.

The CDR3: CASSQDDSRSYNEQFF. In nucleotides, the CDR3 is TGTGCCAGCAGCCAAGACGATTCTCGGAGTTACAATGAGCAGTTCTTC. The chain has TRBV3-1 and TRBJ2-1, with D unclear. The CDR3 covers 16 residues. The V gene's germline CDR1 is LGHDT and CDR2 YNNKEL (reference sequence). V was shortened by 0 bases and J by 4 bases, with 13 bases between the two germline ends.

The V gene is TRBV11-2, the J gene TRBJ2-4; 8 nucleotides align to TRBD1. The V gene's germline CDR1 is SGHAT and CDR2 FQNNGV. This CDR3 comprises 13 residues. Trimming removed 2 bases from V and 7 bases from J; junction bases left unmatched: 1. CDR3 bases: TGTGCCAGCAGCTTAACAGGGGGGAACATTCAGTACTTC. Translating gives CASSLTGGNIQYF. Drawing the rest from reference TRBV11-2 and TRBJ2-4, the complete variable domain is EAGVAQSPRYKIIEKRQSVAFWCNPISGHATLYWYQQILGQGPKLLIQFQNNGVVDDSQLPKDRFSAERLKGVDSTLKIQPAKLEDSAVYLCASSLTGGNIQYFGAGTRLSVL.

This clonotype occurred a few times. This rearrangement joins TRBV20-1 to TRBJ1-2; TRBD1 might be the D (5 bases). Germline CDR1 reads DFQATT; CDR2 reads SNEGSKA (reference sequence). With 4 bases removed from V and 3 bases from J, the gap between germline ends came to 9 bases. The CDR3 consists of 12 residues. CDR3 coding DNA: TGCAGTGCTAATCGGGGGGACTATGGCTACACCTTC. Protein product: CSANRGDYGYTF.

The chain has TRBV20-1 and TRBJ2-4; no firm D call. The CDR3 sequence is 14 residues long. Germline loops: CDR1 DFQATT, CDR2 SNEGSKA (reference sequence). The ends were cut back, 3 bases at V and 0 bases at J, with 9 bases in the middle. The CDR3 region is CSARPLTAKNIQYF. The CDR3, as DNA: TGCAGTGCTAGGCCTCTAACAGCCAAAAACATTCAGTACTTC.

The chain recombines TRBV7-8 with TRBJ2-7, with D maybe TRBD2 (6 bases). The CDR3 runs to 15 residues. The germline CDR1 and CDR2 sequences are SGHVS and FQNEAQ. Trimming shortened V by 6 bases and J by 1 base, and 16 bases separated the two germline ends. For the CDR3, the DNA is TGTGCCAGCAGACGTTCCGGGACTTTATCCTACGAGCAGTACTTC. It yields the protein CASRRSGTLSYEQYF.